This T cell receptor (beta chain) was observed in a study of metastatic and nonmetastatic thyroid tumors. Study-level findings and limits: Within blood and tumor, benign nodules reportedly had significantly lower TCR beta diversity than malignant thyroid tumors did.

A few counts support this clone. Its antigen remains unidentified. Every patient underwent thyroid surgery untreated. As handled by the study authors: A papillary thyroid cancer distant-metastasis classifier was built from CDR3 differences across clinicopathological groups. TCRdb re-analyzed the PCR reads using MiXCR. It is TCRdb's table, rather than the study itself, that gives the V and J calls and clone size. The table lists roughly 30,000 clones, 25% to 30% of them singletons. Trimming at V came to 6 bases and at J to 0 bases, leaving 9 bases not matched to a gene. The CDR3 has 17 residues. The germline V gene has CDR1 DFQATT and CDR2 SNEGSKA (reference sequence).

The sequencing input was blood. The origin of this receptor is a female donor with papillary thyroid cancer or a benign thyroid nodule (not recorded which). Some clones in this sample may be carry-over from other donors' samples. This sequence joins TRBV20-1 and TRBJ2-6, with 9 bases matching TRBD1. The CDR3 sequence: CSALLGQGYSGANVLTF. The CDR3 nucleotides are TGCAGTGCCCTCCTGGGACAGGGATACTCTGGGGCCAACGTCCTGACTTTC.